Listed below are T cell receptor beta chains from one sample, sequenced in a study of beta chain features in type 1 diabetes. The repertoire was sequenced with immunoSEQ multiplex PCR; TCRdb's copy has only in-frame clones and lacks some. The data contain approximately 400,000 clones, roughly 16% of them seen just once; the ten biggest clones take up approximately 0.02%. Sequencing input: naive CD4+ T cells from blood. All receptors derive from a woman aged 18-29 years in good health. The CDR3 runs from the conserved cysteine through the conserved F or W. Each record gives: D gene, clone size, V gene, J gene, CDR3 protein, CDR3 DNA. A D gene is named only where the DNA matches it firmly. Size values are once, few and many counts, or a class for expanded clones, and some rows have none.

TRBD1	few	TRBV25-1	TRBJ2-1	CASSGGDRDMAEQFF	TGTGCCAGCAGTGGTGGGGACAGGGATATGGCTGAGCAGTTCTTC
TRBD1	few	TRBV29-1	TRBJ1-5	CSAGTGGNQPQHF	TGCAGCGCCGGGACAGGGGGCAATCAGCCCCAGCATTTT
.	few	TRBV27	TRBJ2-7	CASSGQVPPYEQYF	TGTGCCAGCAGCGGTCAGGTGCCCCCCTACGAGCAGTACTTC
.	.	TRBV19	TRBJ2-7	CASSGESYEQYF	TGTGCCAGTAGTGGGGAGTCCTACGAGCAGTACTTC
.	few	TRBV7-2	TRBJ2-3	CASSLALLAADTQYF	TGTGCCAGCAGCTTAGCGTTGTTAGCGGCAGATACGCAGTATTTT
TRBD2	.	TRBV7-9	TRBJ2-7	CASTIALAGGVEQYF	TGTGCCAGCACCATCGCCCTAGCGGGAGGTGTCGAGCAGTACTTC
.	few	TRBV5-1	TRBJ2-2	CASSAVSLVGSTGELFF	TGCGCCAGCAGCGCTGTCTCCCTGGTAGGGAGCACCGGGGAGCTGTTTTTT
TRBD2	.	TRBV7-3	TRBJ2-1	CASSPSGLAGGYEQFF	TGTGCCAGCAGCCCCTCCGGACTAGCGGGAGGCTATGAGCAGTTCTTC
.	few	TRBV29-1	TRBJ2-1	CSVGRRGGLNEQFF	TGCAGCGTTGGTCGGAGGGGGGGGCTGAATGAGCAGTTCTTC
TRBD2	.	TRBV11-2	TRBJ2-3	CASSFGGRGDTQYF	TGTGCCAGCAGCTTTGGCGGGAGGGGAGATACGCAGTATTTT